Below are 16 T cell receptor beta chains sequenced from a single sample in a study of blood T cell repertoires in COVID-19. The protocol was immunoSEQ multiplex PCR, while the TCRdb copy is restricted to in-frame clones and leaves out a portion. The repertoire holds 200,000 to 250,000 clones, about 79% seen once, with about 3.4% in the top ten. The source material was PBMCs or T cells enriched from blood (not recorded which). These receptors were collected from a woman aged 60-70 years who had recovered from COVID-19.

This clone was recorded once. V usage is TRBV19 and J usage is TRBJ1-1; 8 positions match TRBD1. Per germline, CDR1 LNHDA and CDR2 SQIVND (reference sequence). The CDR3 covers 13 residues. The V gene end was trimmed by 5 bases and the J gene end by 3 bases; junction bases not matched to a gene: 2. The CDR3 nucleotides are TGTGCCAGTAGTGTGGACAGGGACACTGAAGCTTTCTTT. Its translation: CASSVDRDTEAFF.

This rearrangement joins TRBV9 to TRBJ1-6, with D perhaps matching TRBD1 (6 bases). The V and J ends lost 0 bases and 9 bases respectively, with 16 bases between them. There are 16 residues in the CDR3. CDR1 and CDR2 from the germline V gene are SGDLS and YYNGEE. This CDR3 is CASSVEQGYGASPLHF. CDR3 bases: TGTGCCAGCAGCGTAGAACAGGGTTACGGCGCTTCACCCCTCCACTTT.

This chain connects TRBV19 to TRBJ2-7; 10 positions match TRBD2. J gave up 9 bases and V 3 bases, and 14 bases lay outside the gene matches. This CDR3 comprises 16 residues. The germline CDR1 and CDR2 sequences are LNHDA and SQIVND (reference sequence). CDR3 residues: CASSIGASGSQRVQYF. The CDR3 DNA follows: TGTGCCAGTAGTATCGGGGCTAGCGGGAGTCAAAGGGTGCAGTACTTC.

V is TRBV10-3 and J is TRBJ2-3; maybe TRBD1 (6 bases). Germline V CDR1 and CDR2: ENHRY, SYGVKD. The CDR3 consists of 13 residues. The CDR3 loop is CASAPGETDTQYF. The CDR3 DNA reads as TGTGCATCGGCTCCAGGGGAAACAGATACGCAGTATTTT.

The chain has TRBV7-3 and TRBJ2-1; 10 bases are a match to TRBD2. CDR3 size: 20 residues. J was trimmed by 0 bases and V by 0 bases; bases with no gene match: 11. The germline gives CDR1 SGHTA, CDR2 FQGTGA. The CDR3 reads CASSLTGELAGRSSYNEQFF. The CDR3 DNA is TGTGCCAGCAGCTTAACGGGAGAACTAGCGGGGAGAAGCTCCTACAATGAGCAGTTCTTC.

This clone appeared a few times. This chain uses TRBV24-1 with TRBJ2-2; 7 nucleotides align to TRBD2. CDR1 and CDR2 (germline): KGHDR, SFDVKD. V lost 2 bases to trimming and J lost 4 bases; unmatched junction nucleotides: 12. The CDR3 has 18 residues. CDR3 loop: CATSDSGWGGSFTGELFF. As DNA, the CDR3 is TGTGCCACCAGTGATTCTGGGTGGGGGGGATCGTTCACCGGGGAGCTGTTTTTT.

The gene calls are TRBV5-4 and TRBJ1-6, with a tentative D call TRBD1 (5 bases). Germline V gives CDR1 SGHNT, CDR2 YYREEE (reference sequence). This CDR3 has 16 residues. Trimming removed 4 bases from V and 6 bases from J, with 17 bases in between. CDR3: CASSRGKGAGNSPLHF. The CDR3 DNA follows: TGTGCCAGCAGCCGGGGGAAGGGAGCTGGTAATTCACCCCTCCACTTT.

The chain carries TRBV6-1 and TRBJ1-1; D uncertain. This CDR3 has 16 residues. Germline V gives CDR1 MNHNS, CDR2 SASEGT. Trimming stripped 2 bases from V and 4 bases from J, with 17 bases between. The CDR3 DNA follows: TGTGCCAGCAGTGAACCGAACTCCGAAAGAGTCACTGAAGCTTTCTTT. Amino acids: CASSEPNSERVTEAFF.

A single count supports this clone. The chain uses TRBV18 and TRBJ2-2; 9 nucleotides line up with TRBD1. Germline values: CDR1 KGHSH, CDR2 LQKENI. The CDR3 spans 17 residues. V trimming: 2 bases; J trimming: 1 base; junction bases outside the gene matches: 5. The CDR3 reads CASSPAATGGNTGELFF. CDR3 coding DNA: TGTGCCAGCTCACCAGCCGCGACAGGGGGGAACACCGGGGAGCTGTTTTTT. Full variable domain (remainder filled in from reference TRBV18 and TRBJ2-2): NAGVMQNPRHLVRRRGQEARLRCSPMKGHSHVYWYRQLPEEGLKFMVYLQKENIIDESGMPKERFSAEFPKEGPSILRIQQVVRGDSAAYFCASSPAATGGNTGELFFGEGSRLTVL.

The chain joins TRBV10-3 to TRBJ2-6; possible D gene TRBD2, 5 bases. The germline V gene encodes CDR1 ENHRY and CDR2 SYGVKD. The CDR3 totals 16 residues. V was clipped by 0 bases and J by 2 bases, with 8 bases between them. CDR3 loop: CAISESSGTGANVLTF. CDR3 coding DNA: TGTGCCATCAGTGAGTCCTCGGGGACTGGGGCCAACGTCCTGACTTTC.

The chain links TRBV4-3 to TRBJ1-5, with D perhaps matching TRBD1 (5 bases). Per germline, CDR1 LGHNA and CDR2 YSLEER. The ends were cut back, 3 bases at V and 4 bases at J, with 7 bases in the middle. The CDR3 contains 13 residues. The CDR3 nucleotides are TGCGCCAGCAGCCAGGGGGGGAATCAGCCCCAGCATTTT. Protein sequence: CASSQGGNQPQHF.

The V call is TRBV18, the J call TRBJ2-7, with 7 positions matching TRBD2. The ends lost 1 base at V and 6 bases at J; junction bases unmatched: 6. This CDR3 has 14 amino acids. CDR1 and CDR2 from the germline V gene are KGHSH and LQKENI. Written as DNA, the CDR3 is TGTGCCAGCTCACCACTTGGGAGGGGCGGCGAGCAGTACTTC. Protein: CASSPLGRGGEQYF.

The table lists this clone with a count of one. This chain uses TRBV5-1 with TRBJ2-4, with TRBD1 identical over 8 bases. The J segment lost 8 bases and the V segment lost 4 bases, leaving 2 bases of the junction unmatched. This CDR3 is built from 12 residues. CDR1 is SGHRS and CDR2 is YFSETQ in the germline V gene. This CDR3 reads CASSLQGDIQYF. Here the CDR3 DNA reads TGCGCCAGCAGCCTACAGGGGGACATTCAGTACTTC. Variable domain in full (rest from reference TRBV5-1 and TRBJ2-4): KAGVTQTPRYLIKTRGQQVTLSCSPISGHRSVSWYQQTPGQGLQFLFEYFSETQRNKGNFPGRFSGRQFSNSRSEMNVSTLELGDSALYLCASSLQGDIQYFGAGTRLSVL.

V and J are TRBV5-6 and TRBJ1-6; 7 bases agree with TRBD1. Germline V lookup: CDR1 SGHDT, CDR2 YYEEEE. The V and J ends lost 0 bases and 0 bases, in that order; junction bases with no gene match: 9. The CDR3 runs 19 residues. CDR3 nucleotides: TGTGCCAGCAGCTTGGAGGGACAGTCCTGGGGCTCCTATAATTCACCCCTCCACTTT. This translates into CASSLEGQSWGSYNSPLHF.

V gene TRBV12-3 or TRBV12-4 combines with J gene TRBJ1-6; D is ambiguous. V was cut by 5 bases and J by 8 bases, with 10 bases left in between. The CDR3 length is 13 residues. CDR3 in amino acids: CASSTQADSPLHF. The CDR3 nucleotides read TGTGCCAGCAGTACTCAGGCTGATTCACCCCTCCACTTT.

The rearrangement joins TRBV3-1 (or the pseudogene TRBV3-2) to TRBJ1-4; a possible D gene is TRBD1 (6 bases). The CDR3 is 15 residues long. V lost 4 bases and J lost 7, with 16 bases in between. CDR1 is LGHDT and CDR2 is YNNKEL in the germline V gene (reference sequence). The CDR3 DNA sequence: TGTGCCAGCAGCCCCGAATTCGGACAGCGTGAAAAACTGTTTTTT. Translating it yields CASSPEFGQREKLFF.